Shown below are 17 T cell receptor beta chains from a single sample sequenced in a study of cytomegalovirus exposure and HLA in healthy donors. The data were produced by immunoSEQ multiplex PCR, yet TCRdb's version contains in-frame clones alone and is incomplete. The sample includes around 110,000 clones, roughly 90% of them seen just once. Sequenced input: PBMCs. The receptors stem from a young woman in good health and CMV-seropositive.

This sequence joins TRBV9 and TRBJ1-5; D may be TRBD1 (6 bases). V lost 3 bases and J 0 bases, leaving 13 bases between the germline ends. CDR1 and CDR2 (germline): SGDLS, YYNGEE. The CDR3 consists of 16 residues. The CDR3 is CASSAEGEGSNQPQHF. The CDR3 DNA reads TGTGCCAGCAGCGCAGAGGGGGAGGGTAGCAATCAGCCCCAGCATTTT.

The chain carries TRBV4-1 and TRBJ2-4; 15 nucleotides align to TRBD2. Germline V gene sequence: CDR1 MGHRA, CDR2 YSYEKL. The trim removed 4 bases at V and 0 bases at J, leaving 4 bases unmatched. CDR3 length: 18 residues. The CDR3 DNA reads TGCGCCAGCAGCCTGGGACTAGCGGGGGGAAGAGCCAAAAACATTCAGTACTTC. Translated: CASSLGLAGGRAKNIQYF.

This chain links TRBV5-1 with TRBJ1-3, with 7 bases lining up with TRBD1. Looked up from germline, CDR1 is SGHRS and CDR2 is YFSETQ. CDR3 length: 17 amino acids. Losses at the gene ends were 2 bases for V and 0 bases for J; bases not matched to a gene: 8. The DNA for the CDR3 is TGCGCCAGCAGCTTAAACAGGGGTGTAGGCTCTGGAAACACCATATATTTT. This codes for CASSLNRGVGSGNTIYF.

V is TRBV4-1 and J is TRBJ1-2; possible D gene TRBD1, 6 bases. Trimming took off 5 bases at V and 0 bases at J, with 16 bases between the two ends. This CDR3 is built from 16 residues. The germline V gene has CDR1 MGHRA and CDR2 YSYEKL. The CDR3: CASSVPDSVTNYGYTF. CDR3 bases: TGCGCCAGCAGCGTACCGGACAGCGTTACTAACTATGGCTACACCTTC.

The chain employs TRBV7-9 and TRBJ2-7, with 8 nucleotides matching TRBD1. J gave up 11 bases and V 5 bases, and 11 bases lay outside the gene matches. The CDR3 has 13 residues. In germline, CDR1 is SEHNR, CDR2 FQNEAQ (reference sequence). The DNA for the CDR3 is TGTGCCAGCAGCGAACAAGGGACAGGACGCAAGTACTTC. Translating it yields CASSEQGTGRKYF. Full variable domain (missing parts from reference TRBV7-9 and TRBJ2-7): DTGVSQNPRHKITKRGQNVTFRCDPISEHNRLYWYRQTLGQGPEFLTYFQNEAQLEKSRLLSDRFSAERPKGSFSTLEIQRTEQGDSAMYLCASSEQGTGRKYFGPGTRLTVT.

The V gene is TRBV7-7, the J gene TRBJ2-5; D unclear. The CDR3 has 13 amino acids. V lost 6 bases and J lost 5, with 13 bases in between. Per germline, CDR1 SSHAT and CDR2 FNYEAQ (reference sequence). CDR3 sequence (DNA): TGTGCCAGCAGTGTTAGTCCTTCGGAGACCCAGTACTTC. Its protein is CASSVSPSETQYF.

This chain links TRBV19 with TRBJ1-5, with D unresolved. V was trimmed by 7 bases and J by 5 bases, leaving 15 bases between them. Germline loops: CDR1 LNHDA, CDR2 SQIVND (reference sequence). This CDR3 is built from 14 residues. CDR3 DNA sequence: TGTGCCAGTATGAGGGCTGGCGTTTATCAGCCCCAGCATTTT. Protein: CASMRAGVYQPQHF.

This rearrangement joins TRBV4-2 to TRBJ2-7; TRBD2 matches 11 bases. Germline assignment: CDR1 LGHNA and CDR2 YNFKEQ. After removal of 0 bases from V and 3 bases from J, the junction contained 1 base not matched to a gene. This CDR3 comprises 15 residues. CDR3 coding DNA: TGTGCCAGCAGCCAAGATACTAGCGGGGGCTACGAGCAGTACTTC. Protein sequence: CASSQDTSGGYEQYF.

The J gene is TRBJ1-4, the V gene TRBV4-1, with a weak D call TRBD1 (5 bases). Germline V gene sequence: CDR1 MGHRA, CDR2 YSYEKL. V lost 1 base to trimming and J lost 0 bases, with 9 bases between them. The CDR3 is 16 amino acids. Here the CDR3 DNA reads TGCGCCAGCAGCCAAGGCGGGACCGCAACTAATGAAAAACTGTTTTTT. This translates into CASSQGGTATNEKLFF.

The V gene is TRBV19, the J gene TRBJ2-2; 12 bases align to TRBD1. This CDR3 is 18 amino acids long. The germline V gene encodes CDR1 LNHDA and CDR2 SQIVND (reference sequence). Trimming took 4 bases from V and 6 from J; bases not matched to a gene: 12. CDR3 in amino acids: CASSTPPGQGARAGELFF. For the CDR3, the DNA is TGTGCCAGTAGTACACCTCCGGGACAGGGGGCTCGGGCCGGGGAGCTGTTTTTT.

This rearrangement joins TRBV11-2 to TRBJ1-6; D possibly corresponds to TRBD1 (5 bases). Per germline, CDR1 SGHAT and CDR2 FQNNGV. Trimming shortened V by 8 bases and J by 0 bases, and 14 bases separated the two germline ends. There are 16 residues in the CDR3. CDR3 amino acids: CASAQTGVSYNSPLHF. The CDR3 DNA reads TGTGCCAGCGCCCAAACGGGGGTCTCCTATAATTCACCCCTCCACTTT.

CDR3 sequence (DNA): TGTGCCAGCAGGTCCTCGGGACAGGGCACTGAAGCTTTCTTT. Protein: CASRSSGQGTEAFF. The chain recombines TRBV7-9 with TRBJ1-1; 9 nucleotides agree with TRBD1. The CDR3 consists of 14 residues. Germline V CDR1 and CDR2: SEHNR, FQNEAQ (reference sequence). The V segment lost 6 bases and the J segment 4 bases; nucleotides outside the gene matches: 6.

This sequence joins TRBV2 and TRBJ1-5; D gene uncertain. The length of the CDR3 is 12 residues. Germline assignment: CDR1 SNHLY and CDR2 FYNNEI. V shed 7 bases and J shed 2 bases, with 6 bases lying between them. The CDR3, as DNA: TGTGCCAGCACGGTACGCAATCAGCCCCAGCATTTT. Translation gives CASTVRNQPQHF.

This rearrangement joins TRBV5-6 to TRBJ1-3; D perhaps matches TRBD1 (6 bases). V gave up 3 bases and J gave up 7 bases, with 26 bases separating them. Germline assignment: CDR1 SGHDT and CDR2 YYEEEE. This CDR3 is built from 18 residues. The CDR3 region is CASSSTLTRTQGSNTIYF. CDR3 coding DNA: TGTGCCAGCAGCTCTACACTAACTCGAACACAGGGATCCAACACCATATATTTT. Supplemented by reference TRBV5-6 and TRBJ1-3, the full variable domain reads DAGVTQSPTHLIKTRGQQVTLRCSPKSGHDTVSWYQQALGQGPQFIFQYYEEEERQRGNFPDRFSGHQFPNYSSELNVNALLLGDSALYLCASSSTLTRTQGSNTIYFGEGSWLTVV.

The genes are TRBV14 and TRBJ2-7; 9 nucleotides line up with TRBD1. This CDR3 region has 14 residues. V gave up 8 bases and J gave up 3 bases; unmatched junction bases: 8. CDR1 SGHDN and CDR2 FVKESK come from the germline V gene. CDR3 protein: CASHCDRGVYEQYF. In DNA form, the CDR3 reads TGTGCCAGCCATTGCGACAGGGGGGTCTACGAGCAGTACTTC.

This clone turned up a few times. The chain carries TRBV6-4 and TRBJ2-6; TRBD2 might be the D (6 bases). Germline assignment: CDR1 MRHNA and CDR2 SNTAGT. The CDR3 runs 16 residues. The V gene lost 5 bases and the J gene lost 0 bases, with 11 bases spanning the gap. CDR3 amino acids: CASSPDGSSGANVLTF. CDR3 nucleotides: TGTGCCAGCAGTCCCGACGGGAGCTCTGGGGCCAACGTCCTGACTTTC.

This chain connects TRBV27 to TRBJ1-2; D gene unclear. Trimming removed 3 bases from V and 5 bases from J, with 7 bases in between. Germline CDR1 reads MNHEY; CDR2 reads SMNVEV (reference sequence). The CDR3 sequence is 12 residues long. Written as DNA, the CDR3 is TGTGCCAGCAGTTTCTCGGGATATGGCTACACCTTC. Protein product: CASSFSGYGYTF.